Listed below are T cell receptor beta chains from one sample, sequenced in a study of multiple sclerosis patients with progressive multifocal leukoencephalopathy. Sequencing used immunoSEQ multiplex PCR; TCRdb keeps in-frame clones, though not all of them. The sample lists about 30,000 clones; roughly 86% were seen once. This sample comprised PBMCs, obtained from a patient treated with natalizumab. The receptors were gathered from a human donor with multiple sclerosis. Each CDR3 is given with its conserved first and last residue. The D gene is left open where the match is weak. Size is omitted from some rows. Given values are once, few, many or a class for expanded clones.

v_call: TRBV6-4; clone_size: NA; j_call: TRBJ1-5; d_call: NA; cdr3_nt: TGTGCCAGCAAGATAGGTCCACCGGGGGAACATAGCAATCAGCCCCAGCATTTT; cdr3_aa: CASKIGPPGEHSNQPQHF
v_call: TRBV18; clone_size: NA; j_call: TRBJ2-7; d_call: NA; cdr3_nt: TGTGCCAGCTCACCATTCTCCCCCGGACAGCCACCATCCTCCTACGAGCAGTACTTC; cdr3_aa: CASSPFSPGQPPSSYEQYF
v_call: TRBV29-1; clone_size: NA; j_call: TRBJ1-4; d_call: NA; cdr3_nt: TGCAGCGTTGAGGAACAGGGCGGGGTTGAAAAACTGTTTTTT; cdr3_aa: CSVEEQGGVEKLFF
v_call: TRBV6-5; clone_size: once; j_call: TRBJ1-1; d_call: TRBD1; cdr3_nt: TGTGCCAGCAGGTCAACAGGGGGGGAAGCTTTCTTT; cdr3_aa: CASRSTGGEAFF
v_call: TRBV6-5; clone_size: NA; j_call: TRBJ1-4; d_call: NA; cdr3_nt: TGTGCCAGCAGTTACGGTCCGGGGTTTAATGAAAAACTGTTTTTT; cdr3_aa: CASSYGPGFNEKLFF
v_call: TRBV6-6; clone_size: NA; j_call: TRBJ1-1; d_call: NA; cdr3_nt: TGTGCCAGCAGTGCTGACAGAAACACTGAAGCTTTCTTT; cdr3_aa: CASSADRNTEAFF
v_call: TRBV5-1; clone_size: NA; j_call: TRBJ1-1; d_call: NA; cdr3_nt: TGCGCCAGCAGCCCTCACCGGACTTTGAACACTGAAGCTTTCTTT; cdr3_aa: CASSPHRTLNTEAFF
v_call: TRBV19; clone_size: once; j_call: TRBJ2-7; d_call: TRBD2; cdr3_nt: TGTGCCACCCAGGTTATAGCGGGAGAAGCCTACGAGCAGTACTTC; cdr3_aa: CATQVIAGEAYEQYF
v_call: TRBV29-1; clone_size: NA; j_call: TRBJ2-1; d_call: NA; cdr3_nt: TGCAGCGTTGAAGGGGCCCCCGGCTCCTACAATGAGCAGTTCTTC; cdr3_aa: CSVEGAPGSYNEQFF
v_call: TRBV25-1; clone_size: NA; j_call: TRBJ1-1; d_call: TRBD1; cdr3_nt: TGTGCCAGCAGTGATAATTGGACAGGGCGAGCTTTCTTT; cdr3_aa: CASSDNWTGRAFF
v_call: TRBV11-2; clone_size: NA; j_call: TRBJ2-1; d_call: NA; cdr3_nt: TGTGCCAGCAGCTTAATAGGTACCCGGTGGGAGCAGTTCTTC; cdr3_aa: CASSLIGTRWEQFF
v_call: TRBV9; clone_size: NA; j_call: TRBJ2-1; d_call: TRBD1; cdr3_nt: TGTGCCAGCAGAGCCACAGGGGCGGTGGACAATGAGCAGTTCTTC; cdr3_aa: CASRATGAVDNEQFF
v_call: TRBV6-5; clone_size: NA; j_call: TRBJ1-1; d_call: NA; cdr3_nt: TGTGCCAGCAGACAATTAAACACTGAAGCTTTCTTT; cdr3_aa: CASRQLNTEAFF
v_call: TRBV6-5; clone_size: NA; j_call: TRBJ2-1; d_call: NA; cdr3_nt: TGTGCCAGCAGTTACTCAGGGGGGATCGGCAATGAGCAGTTCTTC; cdr3_aa: CASSYSGGIGNEQFF
v_call: TRBV7-7; clone_size: NA; j_call: TRBJ2-7; d_call: NA; cdr3_nt: TGTGCCAGCAGCTCGGGGGGCAGGGGTGGTGACTACGAGCAGTACTTC; cdr3_aa: CASSSGGRGGDYEQYF
v_call: TRBV5-4; clone_size: NA; j_call: TRBJ2-2; d_call: NA; cdr3_nt: TGTGCCAGCAGCTTTAGGCAGGGGTCCACCGGGGAGCTGTTTTTT; cdr3_aa: CASSFRQGSTGELFF
v_call: TRBV6-1; clone_size: NA; j_call: TRBJ2-7; d_call: NA; cdr3_nt: TGTGCCAGCAGTGGCCAAAGAAGCCCCTCGTACGAGCAGTACTTC; cdr3_aa: CASSGQRSPSYEQYF
v_call: TRBV29-1; clone_size: NA; j_call: TRBJ2-2; d_call: TRBD1; cdr3_nt: TGCAGCGTCGTCGGACAGGGGCGGACCGGGGAGCTGTTTTTT; cdr3_aa: CSVVGQGRTGELFF
v_call: TRBV29-1; clone_size: NA; j_call: TRBJ2-1; d_call: NA; cdr3_nt: TGCAGCGCCCAGACCCAGGGATCAAGCTCCTACAATGAGCAGTTCTTC; cdr3_aa: CSAQTQGSSSYNEQFF
v_call: TRBV6-1; clone_size: few; j_call: TRBJ1-5; d_call: NA; cdr3_nt: TGTGCCAGCAGTGTATCAGGTTGGCGTCAGCCCCAGCATTTT; cdr3_aa: CASSVSGWRQPQHF
v_call: TRBV28; clone_size: NA; j_call: TRBJ2-1; d_call: TRBD2; cdr3_nt: TGTGCCAGCAGTTTACCTTTTCTAGCGGGGGGCTACAATGAGCAGTTCTTC; cdr3_aa: CASSLPFLAGGYNEQFF
v_call: TRBV27; clone_size: NA; j_call: TRBJ2-7; d_call: TRBD2; cdr3_nt: TGTGCCAGCAGGACCGGGACTAGCGTCTACGAGCAGTACTTC; cdr3_aa: CASRTGTSVYEQYF
v_call: TRBV7-2; clone_size: NA; j_call: TRBJ2-7; d_call: TRBD2; cdr3_nt: TGTGCCAGCAGCGTAGCGGGAGGGCAAACCTACGAGCAGTACTTC; cdr3_aa: CASSVAGGQTYEQYF
v_call: TRBV19; clone_size: NA; j_call: TRBJ2-2; d_call: NA; cdr3_nt: TGTGCCAGTAGATGGGGAGACAACACCGGGGAGCTGTTTTTT; cdr3_aa: CASRWGDNTGELFF
v_call: TRBV7-2; clone_size: NA; j_call: TRBJ1-5; d_call: NA; cdr3_nt: TGTGCCAGCAGCCCCTCGACCAATCAGCCCCAGCATTTT; cdr3_aa: CASSPSTNQPQHF
v_call: TRBV6-5; clone_size: NA; j_call: TRBJ1-5; d_call: NA; cdr3_nt: TGTGCCAGCAGTATATCCGGCTTTCCCAGTCAGCCCCAGCATTTT; cdr3_aa: CASSISGFPSQPQHF
v_call: TRBV27; clone_size: NA; j_call: TRBJ2-1; d_call: NA; cdr3_nt: TGTGCCAGCAGTTCCATAATCCGGTCGGATGAGCAGTTCTTC; cdr3_aa: CASSSIIRSDEQFF
v_call: TRBV18; clone_size: NA; j_call: TRBJ1-1; d_call: TRBD1; cdr3_nt: TGTGCCAGCTCAACGACAGGGTGGGGAACTGAAGCTTTCTTT; cdr3_aa: CASSTTGWGTEAFF
v_call: TRBV15; clone_size: once; j_call: TRBJ1-1; d_call: NA; cdr3_nt: TGTGCCACCAGCAGAGAACCGGTGAACACTGAAGCTTTCTTT; cdr3_aa: CATSREPVNTEAFF
v_call: TRBV7-9; clone_size: NA; j_call: TRBJ1-5; d_call: NA; cdr3_nt: TGTGCCAGCAGCTCCCGGGGGCAGCCCCAGCATTTT; cdr3_aa: CASSSRGQPQHF
v_call: TRBV6-1; clone_size: NA; j_call: TRBJ1-3; d_call: NA; cdr3_nt: TGTGCCAGCAGGGCCTCGGGGATTTCTGGAAACACCATATATTTT; cdr3_aa: CASRASGISGNTIYF
v_call: TRBV11-2; clone_size: NA; j_call: TRBJ2-1; d_call: NA; cdr3_nt: TGTGCCAGCAGCTTCAAGGAGGGGGCGGTAGCGGGACTCGATGAGCAGTTCTTC; cdr3_aa: CASSFKEGAVAGLDEQFF
v_call: TRBV7-3; clone_size: NA; j_call: TRBJ2-3; d_call: NA; cdr3_nt: TGTGCCAGCAGCGATAGAAAAGGGGCAGATACGCAGTATTTT; cdr3_aa: CASSDRKGADTQYF
v_call: TRBV19; clone_size: NA; j_call: TRBJ1-1; d_call: NA; cdr3_nt: TGTGTCAGTAGTCCGGGCTTCGAAGCTTTCTTT; cdr3_aa: CVSSPGFEAFF
v_call: TRBV7-3; clone_size: NA; j_call: TRBJ2-7; d_call: NA; cdr3_nt: TGTGCCAGCAGCTTAGGGCTAGCGCCCACCTACGAGCAGTACTTC; cdr3_aa: CASSLGLAPTYEQYF
v_call: TRBV5-1; clone_size: NA; j_call: TRBJ2-7; d_call: NA; cdr3_nt: TGCGCCAGCAGCTCCGCCCCGCTAGGGGGGGCCTACGAGCAGTACTTC; cdr3_aa: CASSSAPLGGAYEQYF
v_call: TRBV28; clone_size: NA; j_call: TRBJ2-7; d_call: TRBD1; cdr3_nt: TGTGCCAGCAGTTTAACGGGACAGGGGGCCTACGAGCAGTACTTC; cdr3_aa: CASSLTGQGAYEQYF
v_call: TRBV7-9; clone_size: NA; j_call: TRBJ1-1; d_call: NA; cdr3_nt: TGTGCCAGCAGCTTCGAGATCGGAACTGAAGCTTTCTTT; cdr3_aa: CASSFEIGTEAFF
v_call: TRBV19; clone_size: NA; j_call: TRBJ2-2; d_call: TRBD1; cdr3_nt: TGTGCCAGTAGTACGCCAGGACAGGGAACCGGGGAGCTGTTTTTT; cdr3_aa: CASSTPGQGTGELFF
v_call: TRBV9; clone_size: NA; j_call: TRBJ1-1; d_call: TRBD1; cdr3_nt: TGTGCCAGCAGCGTAGGTACAGGGGAGGGGTACACTGAAGCTTTCTTT; cdr3_aa: CASSVGTGEGYTEAFF
v_call: TRBV4-2; clone_size: NA; j_call: TRBJ1-4; d_call: NA; cdr3_nt: TGTGCCAGCAGCCAAAATCCGGGACGGTCTAATGAAAAACTGTTTTTT; cdr3_aa: CASSQNPGRSNEKLFF
v_call: TRBV6-6; clone_size: NA; j_call: TRBJ1-1; d_call: NA; cdr3_nt: TGTGCCAGCAGTTACGATGGGGTAAAGAACACTGAAGCTTTCTTT; cdr3_aa: CASSYDGVKNTEAFF
v_call: TRBV7-9; clone_size: NA; j_call: TRBJ2-7; d_call: NA; cdr3_nt: TGTGCCAGCAGCTTAGGATCGGTTTCCTACGAGCAGTACTTC; cdr3_aa: CASSLGSVSYEQYF
v_call: TRBV11-2; clone_size: once; j_call: TRBJ2-1; d_call: NA; cdr3_nt: TGTGCCAGCAGCTTAGATCGTATGGGGCCGAGCTCCTACAATGAGCAGTTCTTC; cdr3_aa: CASSLDRMGPSSYNEQFF
v_call: TRBV29-1; clone_size: NA; j_call: TRBJ2-1; d_call: NA; cdr3_nt: TGCAGCGTTGACCCTACCTACAATGAGCAGTTCTTC; cdr3_aa: CSVDPTYNEQFF
v_call: TRBV27; clone_size: once; j_call: TRBJ1-1; d_call: NA; cdr3_nt: TGTGCCAGCAGTTTAGGGGGGGACGGGGGAGGCATGAACACTGAAGCTTTCTTT; cdr3_aa: CASSLGGDGGGMNTEAFF
v_call: TRBV27; clone_size: NA; j_call: TRBJ1-2; d_call: NA; cdr3_nt: TGTGCCAGCAGCGCTAATCCCACCTATGGCTACACCTTC; cdr3_aa: CASSANPTYGYTF
v_call: TRBV6-5; clone_size: NA; j_call: TRBJ1-2; d_call: NA; cdr3_nt: TGTGCCAGCAGTTATGAGGGACGAGGAGGCTACACCTTC; cdr3_aa: CASSYEGRGGYTF
v_call: TRBV21-1; clone_size: NA; j_call: TRBJ2-7; d_call: NA; cdr3_nt: TGTGCCAGCAGCCGAAGACTTTTTTGGTTAGCGGGAGACTACGAGCAGTACTTC; cdr3_aa: CASSRRLFWLAGDYEQYF
v_call: TRBV27; clone_size: NA; j_call: TRBJ2-7; d_call: NA; cdr3_nt: TGTGCCAGCAGTTTATGGCAGTCCGCCTACGAGCAGTACTTC; cdr3_aa: CASSLWQSAYEQYF